One and the same sample provided the 18 T cell receptor beta chains below, sequenced in a study of control samples from healthy donors and cancer patients. Measured with immunoSEQ multiplex PCR; TCRdb has only the in-frame clones, and not every one. The data show around 50,000 clones, 89% seen once. Sequenced: PBMCs. These receptors came from a man between 35 and 55 years old with colorectal cancer.

The J gene is TRBJ1-1, the V gene TRBV15; a weak D match, TRBD1 (6 bases). V was pared by 1 base and J by 8 bases, with 11 bases between. This CDR3 region has 13 residues. Germline assignment: CDR1 LNHNV and CDR2 YYDKDF (reference sequence). The CDR3 nucleotides read TGTGCCACCAGCAGAGGGCGGACAGAAGAAGCTTTCTTT. Protein product: CATSRGRTEEAFF.

The V and J genes are TRBV6-5 and TRBJ2-1, with TRBD1 matching over 9 bases. The CDR3 extends over 14 amino acids. Losses at the gene ends were 6 bases for V and 9 bases for J; bases not matched to a gene: 9. Germline CDR1 and CDR2: MNHEY and SVGAGI. The CDR3, as DNA: TGTGCCAGCAGGACTAACAGGGGGCGAGGTGAGCAGTTCTTC. Translation gives CASRTNRGRGEQFF.

V usage is TRBV18 and J usage is TRBJ2-2, with 11 bases aligning to TRBD1. Trimming cost V 2 bases and J 3 bases; bases outside gene matches: 5. This CDR3 contains 17 residues. CDR1 and CDR2 from the germline V gene are KGHSH and LQKENI. The CDR3 DNA is TGTGCCAGCTCACCAAAGGACAGGGGGCGTCACACCGGGGAGCTGTTTTTT. Translation: CASSPKDRGRHTGELFF.

This chain joins TRBV30 and TRBJ1-5, with 9 bases matching TRBD1. CDR1 is GTSNPN and CDR2 is SVGIG in the germline V gene (reference sequence). The CDR3 is 16 residues long. Trimming at V came to 3 bases and at J to 6 bases, leaving 12 bases not matched to a gene. CDR3 loop: CAWSAKGQGRSQPQHF. The CDR3 coding sequence is TGTGCCTGGAGCGCGAAGGGACAGGGTAGGAGTCAGCCCCAGCATTTT.

The V and J genes are TRBV6-6 and TRBJ1-5, with unresolved D. Trimming shortened V by 2 bases and J by 0 bases, and 5 bases separated the two germline ends. This CDR3 region has 14 residues. The germline CDR1 and CDR2 sequences are MNHNY and SVGAGI (reference sequence). The CDR3 region has the DNA TGTGCCAGCAGTTACCGCGATAGCAATCAGCCCCAGCATTTT. It is translated as CASSYRDSNQPQHF.

V usage is TRBV4-3 and J usage is TRBJ2-2; 8 positions agree with TRBD2. V lost 0 bases to trimming and J lost 7 bases; unmatched junction nucleotides: 13. CDR3 length: 18 amino acids. Germline assignment: CDR1 LGHNA and CDR2 YSLEER. For the CDR3, the DNA is TGCGCCAGCAGCCAAGAGTGGGAAATCGGGAGGGAGGTCGGGGAGCTGTTTTTT. The encoded protein is CASSQEWEIGREVGELFF.

The CDR3 loop reads CASSWGDYLEETQYF. CDR3 DNA sequence: TGTGCCAGCAGCTGGGGGGACTACCTAGAAGAGACCCAGTACTTC. V and J are TRBV5-5 and TRBJ2-5, with TRBD2 matching over 7 bases. The CDR3 runs 15 residues. V was clipped by 3 bases and J by 3 bases; unmatched bases: 8. Germline CDR1 SGHKS, CDR2 YYEKEE (reference sequence).

The chain uses TRBV7-2 and TRBJ1-5; unclear D gene. Trimming cost V 5 bases and J 3 bases, with 14 bases left between them. Germline assignment: CDR1 SGHTA and CDR2 FQGNSA. The CDR3 length is 15 residues. The CDR3 region is CASSLRTVHNQPQHF. The CDR3 DNA follows: TGTGCCAGCAGCCTAAGGACGGTTCACAATCAGCCCCAGCATTTT.

This clone was seen a single time. V usage is TRBV24-1 and J usage is TRBJ2-3, with D possibly matching TRBD2 (6 bases). The CDR3 length is 14 residues. The V end was cut by 4 bases, the J end by 3 bases, with 10 bases between. Germline assignment: CDR1 KGHDR and CDR2 SFDVKD. The CDR3, as DNA: TGTGCCACCAGTGAGATTGGGAGGACAGATACGCAGTATTTT. As protein: CATSEIGRTDTQYF.

The V gene is TRBV19, the J gene TRBJ2-3; D may match TRBD1 or TRBD2 (6 bases each). V lost 6 bases to trimming and J lost 3 bases, with 16 bases between them. CDR1 is LNHDA, CDR2 SQIVND, per germline (reference sequence). The CDR3 is 15 amino acids. The CDR3 loop reads CASSPSRRGTDTQYF. The CDR3 DNA sequence: TGTGCCAGTAGCCCCAGCAGGAGGGGGACAGATACGCAGTATTTT.

V usage is TRBV7-8 and J usage is TRBJ1-1; the D is unclear. The V gene lost 2 bases and the J gene lost 4 bases, with 14 bases spanning the gap. The V gene's germline CDR1 is SGHVS and CDR2 FQNEAQ. The CDR3 runs to 15 residues. CDR3 nucleotides: TGTGCCAGCAGCTTATCCGCAGCCTGGGGCACTGAAGCTTTCTTT. Residues: CASSLSAAWGTEAFF.

The chain carries TRBV27 and TRBJ1-2; D is possibly TRBD1 (6 bases). In germline, CDR1 is MNHEY, CDR2 SMNVEV (reference sequence). With 5 bases removed from V and 2 bases from J, the gap between germline ends came to 15 bases. The CDR3 contains 15 residues. The CDR3 bases are TGTGCCAGCAGTCTTACAGGGCGGCACAACTATGGCTACACCTTC. It encodes CASSLTGRHNYGYTF.

The genes are TRBV30 and TRBJ2-7; D gene ambiguous. The CDR3 spans 14 residues. Trimming removed 6 bases from V and 0 bases from J, with 15 bases in between. Looked up from germline, CDR1 is GTSNPN and CDR2 is SVGIG (reference sequence). CDR3 sequence reads: CACKSSVASYEQYF. The CDR3 coding sequence is TGTGCCTGTAAGTCCAGCGTAGCCTCCTACGAGCAGTACTTC.

The chain carries TRBV21-1 and TRBJ2-1; the D call of TRBD2 is as the table states it, not checked on the DNA. TRBV21-1 is assigned pseudogene status. The CDR3 runs 19 residues. DNA for the CDR3: TGTGCCAGCAGCAAAGGTGAGGATACGCGACGGGTCCGCACCAATGAGCAGTTCTTC. The encoded protein is CASSKGEDTRRVRTNEQFF.

This sequence joins TRBV6-5 and TRBJ1-6; 9 nucleotides line up with TRBD1. There are 14 residues in the CDR3. V was clipped by 8 bases and J by 10 bases; unmatched bases: 9. Per the germline V gene, CDR1 is MNHEY and CDR2 is SVGAGI. DNA of the CDR3: TGTGCCAGCGGTCCGGGACAGGGCCGATCACCCCTCCACTTT. Translating gives CASGPGQGRSPLHF.

The J gene is TRBJ2-2, the V gene TRBV24-1, with 8 nucleotides matching TRBD1. The CDR3 is 14 amino acids. V dropped 4 bases and J dropped 7; count of bases not matched to a gene: 4. Germline CDR1 and CDR2: KGHDR and SFDVKD. CDR3 DNA: TGTGCCACCAGTGAAAGGACAGGGAACGGGGAGCTGTTTTTT. Amino acids: CATSERTGNGELFF.

In DNA form, the CDR3 reads TGTGCCATCAGTGAGTCCGGGAGGACAGATACGCAGTATTTT. Translated: CAISESGRTDTQYF. This chain uses TRBV10-3 with TRBJ2-3; the match to TRBD2 covers 7 bases. There are 14 residues in the CDR3. The germline V gene encodes CDR1 ENHRY and CDR2 SYGVKD. Trimming removed 0 bases from V and 3 bases from J; junction bases left unmatched: 0.

The CDR3 region is CASSRTEVADTQYF. The DNA for the CDR3 is TGTGCCAGCAGCCGGACGGAGGTTGCAGATACGCAGTATTTT. The gene calls are TRBV28 and TRBJ2-3; possible D gene TRBD2, 5 bases. Germline-derived CDR1 and CDR2 are MDHEN and SYDVKM. V lost 6 bases to trimming and J lost 4 bases, with 14 bases between them. The CDR3 runs to 14 residues.